This T cell receptor beta chain was captured by sequencing in a study of vaccination effects on CD4 cells after COVID-19. Concerning this clone: What it binds is unknown.

The protocol was immunoSEQ multiplex PCR, while the TCRdb copy is restricted to in-frame clones and leaves out a portion. The sample contains some 69,000 clones, 60% to 80% of which appear only once. Trimming pared 2 bases from V and 4 bases from J, leaving 13 bases between. Germline CDR1 and CDR2: SGHTA and FQGNSA. The CDR3 extends over 15 amino acids. In the ViraFEST assay, antigen-specific CD4+ clonotypes were identified by expansion after peptide-pool stimulation. Once cultured for under 11 days, the cells underwent separation to obtain CD4+ T cells. According to the study, vaccine recipients showed no prior SARS-CoV-2 infection and negative nucleocapsid antibodies.

The chain recombines TRBV7-2 with TRBJ2-3; D is ambiguous. The material sequenced was CD4+ T cells from PBMCs cultured with HCoV-NL63 spike peptides, taken before COVID-19 vaccination. The source is a human donor who received a COVID-19 vaccine. CDR3 bases: TGTGCCAGCAGCTTAATGTCTAGTGTCGCAGATACGCAGTATTTT. Its protein is CASSLMSSVADTQYF.